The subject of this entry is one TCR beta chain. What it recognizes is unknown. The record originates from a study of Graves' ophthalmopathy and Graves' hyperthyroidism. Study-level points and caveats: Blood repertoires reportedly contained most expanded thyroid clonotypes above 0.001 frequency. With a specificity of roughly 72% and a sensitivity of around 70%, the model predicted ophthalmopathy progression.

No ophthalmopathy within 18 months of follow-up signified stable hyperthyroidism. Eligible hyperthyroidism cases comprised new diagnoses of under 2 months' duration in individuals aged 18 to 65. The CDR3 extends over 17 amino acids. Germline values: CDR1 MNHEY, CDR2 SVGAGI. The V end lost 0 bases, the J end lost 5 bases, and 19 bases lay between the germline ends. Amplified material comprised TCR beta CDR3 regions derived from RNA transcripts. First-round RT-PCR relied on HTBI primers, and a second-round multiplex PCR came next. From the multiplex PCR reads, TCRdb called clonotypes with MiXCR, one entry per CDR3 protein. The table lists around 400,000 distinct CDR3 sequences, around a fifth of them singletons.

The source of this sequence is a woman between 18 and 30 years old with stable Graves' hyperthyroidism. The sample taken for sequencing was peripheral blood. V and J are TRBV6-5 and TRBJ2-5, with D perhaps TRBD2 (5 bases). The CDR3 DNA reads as TGTGCCAGCAGTTACTCGAGCGGTGGAGCGGACTTGGAGACCCAGTACTTC. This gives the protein CASSYSSGGADLETQYF.